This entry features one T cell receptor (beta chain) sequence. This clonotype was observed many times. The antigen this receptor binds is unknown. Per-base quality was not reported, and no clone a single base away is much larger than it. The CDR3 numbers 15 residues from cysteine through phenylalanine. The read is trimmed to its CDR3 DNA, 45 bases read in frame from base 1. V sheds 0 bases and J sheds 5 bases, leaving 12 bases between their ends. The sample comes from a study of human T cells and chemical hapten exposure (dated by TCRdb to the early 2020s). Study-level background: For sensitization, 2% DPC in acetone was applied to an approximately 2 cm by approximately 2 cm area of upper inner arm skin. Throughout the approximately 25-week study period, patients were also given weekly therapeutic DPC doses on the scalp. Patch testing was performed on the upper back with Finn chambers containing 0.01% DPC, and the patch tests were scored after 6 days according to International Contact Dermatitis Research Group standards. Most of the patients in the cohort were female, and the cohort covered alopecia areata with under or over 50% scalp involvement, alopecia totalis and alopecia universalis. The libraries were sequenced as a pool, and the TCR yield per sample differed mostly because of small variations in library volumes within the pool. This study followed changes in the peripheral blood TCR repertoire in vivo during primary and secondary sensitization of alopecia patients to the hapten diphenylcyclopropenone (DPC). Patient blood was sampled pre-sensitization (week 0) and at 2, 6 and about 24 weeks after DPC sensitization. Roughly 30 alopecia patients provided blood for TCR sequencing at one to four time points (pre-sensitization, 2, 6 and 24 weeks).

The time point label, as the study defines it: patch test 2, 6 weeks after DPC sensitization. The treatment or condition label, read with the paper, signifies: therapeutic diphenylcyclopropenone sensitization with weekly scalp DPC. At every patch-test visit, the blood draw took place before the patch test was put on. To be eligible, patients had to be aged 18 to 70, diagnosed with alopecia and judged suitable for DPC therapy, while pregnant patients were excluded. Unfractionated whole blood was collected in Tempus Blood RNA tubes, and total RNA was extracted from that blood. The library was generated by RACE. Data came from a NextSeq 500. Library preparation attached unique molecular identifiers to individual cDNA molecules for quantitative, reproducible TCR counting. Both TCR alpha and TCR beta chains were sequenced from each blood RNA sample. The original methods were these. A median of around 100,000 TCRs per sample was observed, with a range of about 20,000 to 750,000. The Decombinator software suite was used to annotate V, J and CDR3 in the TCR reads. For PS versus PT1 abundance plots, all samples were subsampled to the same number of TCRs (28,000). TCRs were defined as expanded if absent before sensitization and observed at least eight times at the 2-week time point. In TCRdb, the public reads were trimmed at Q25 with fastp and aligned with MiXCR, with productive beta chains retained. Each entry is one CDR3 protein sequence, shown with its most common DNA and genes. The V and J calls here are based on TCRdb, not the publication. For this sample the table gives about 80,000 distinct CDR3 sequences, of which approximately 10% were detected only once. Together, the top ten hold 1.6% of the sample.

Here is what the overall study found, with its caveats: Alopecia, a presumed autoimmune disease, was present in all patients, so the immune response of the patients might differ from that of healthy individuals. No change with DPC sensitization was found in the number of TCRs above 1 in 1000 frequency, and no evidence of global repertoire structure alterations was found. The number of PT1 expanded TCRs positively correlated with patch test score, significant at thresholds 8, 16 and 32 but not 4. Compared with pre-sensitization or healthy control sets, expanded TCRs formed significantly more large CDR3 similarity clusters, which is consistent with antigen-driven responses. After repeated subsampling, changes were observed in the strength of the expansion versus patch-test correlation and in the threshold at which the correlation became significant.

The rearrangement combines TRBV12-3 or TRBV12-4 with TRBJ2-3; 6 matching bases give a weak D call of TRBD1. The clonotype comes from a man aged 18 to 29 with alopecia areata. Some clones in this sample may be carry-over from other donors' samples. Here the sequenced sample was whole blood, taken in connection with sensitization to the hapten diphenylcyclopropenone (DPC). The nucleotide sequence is TGTGCCAGCAGTTTAGCGCTAAGGGGGAGAGATACGCAGTATTTT. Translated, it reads CASSLALRGRDTQYF.